The rows below give T cell receptor beta chains drawn from one sample of a study of synovial regulatory T cells in juvenile arthritis. Method: immunoSEQ multiplex PCR; TCRdb's copy keeps in-frame clones and lacks some. This sample's table reports approximately 9,800 clones. The sample was Treg cells from blood. These receptors were collected from a donor younger than 30 with juvenile idiopathic arthritis. Each CDR3 is given with its conserved first and last residue.

V: TRBV5-4; J: TRBJ1-2; CDR3: CASSLGGISGYTF
V: TRBV5-1; J: TRBJ2-4; CDR3: CASSWGQLFTKNIQYF
V: TRBV5-1; J: TRBJ2-2; CDR3: CASSLQGLAGIFDTGELFF
V: TRBV7-9; J: TRBJ1-1; CDR3: CASSVLQYTEAFF
V: TRBV7-9; J: TRBJ1-2; CDR3: CASSLVQGGGYTF
V: TRBV30; J: TRBJ2-3; CDR3: CAWSLGLDAVDTQYF
V: TRBV29-1; J: TRBJ1-2; CDR3: CSVVSNYGYTF
V: TRBV9; J: TRBJ2-3; CDR3: CASSTSGGATDTQYF
V: TRBV6-5; J: TRBJ2-1; CDR3: CASTRIPGAYNEQFF
V: TRBV5-6; J: TRBJ2-5; CDR3: CASRKRGGVRETQYF
V: TRBV30; J: TRBJ2-1; CDR3: CAWSGAGSSYNEQFF
V: TRBV7-2; J: TRBJ2-7; CDR3: CASSLGFSYEQYF
V: TRBV18; J: TRBJ1-2; CDR3: CASSPGGDSYGYTF
V: TRBV10-1; J: TRBJ2-1; CDR3: CASGGKDGDEQFF
V: TRBV4-1; J: TRBJ1-1; CDR3: CASSQDSAPGMNTEAFF
V: TRBV18; J: TRBJ2-6; CDR3: CASSLRTGVLPGANVLTF
V: TRBV28; J: TRBJ2-3; CDR3: CASSPFSQHTDTQYF
V: TRBV5-6; J: TRBJ1-3; CDR3: CASTGTAGGNTIYF
V: TRBV5-1; J: TRBJ2-1; CDR3: CASSLNNEQFF
V: TRBV20-1; J: TRBJ2-7; CDR3: CSARTSYEQYF
V: TRBV7-9; J: TRBJ1-1; CDR3: CASSGRLGSDEAFF
V: TRBV10-1; J: TRBJ1-1; CDR3: CASTLPVPNTEAFF
V: TRBV5-1; J: TRBJ1-2; CDR3: CASSWDREIGYTF
V: TRBV4-1; J: TRBJ1-6; CDR3: CASSQEGQRANSPLHF
V: TRBV5-5; J: TRBJ2-3; CDR3: CASSVSPIRDTQYF
V: TRBV9; J: TRBJ2-7; CDR3: CASSGDVGSDEQYF
V: TRBV19; J: TRBJ2-1; CDR3: CASSIRTSGSRSYNEQFF
V: TRBV29-1; J: TRBJ2-7; CDR3: CSVRQNSYEQYF